Listed here are 11 T cell receptor beta chains from one sample, sequenced in a study of blood T cell repertoires in COVID-19. The assay was immunoSEQ multiplex PCR, and TCRdb's table has in-frame clones only and misses some. The sample has 180,000 or so clones, about three quarters seen once. The specimen was peripheral blood. These receptors were collected from a woman over 75 with COVID-19, enrolled during active disease.

V and J are TRBV29-1 and TRBJ2-3; 10 nucleotides match TRBD1. CDR3 length equals 15 residues. Germline CDR1 SQVTM, CDR2 ANQGSEA. The trim removed 6 bases at V and 3 bases at J, leaving 9 bases unmatched. CDR3 nucleotide sequence: TGCAGCGTCGCCGGGACAGGGGCCACGACAGATACGCAGTATTTT. It translates to CSVAGTGATTDTQYF.

This chain connects TRBV5-1 to TRBJ2-6; maybe TRBD2 (5 bases). V was trimmed by 3 bases and J by 2 bases, leaving 9 bases between them. Germline-derived CDR1 and CDR2 are SGHRS and YFSETQ. The CDR3 has 15 amino acids. The CDR3 nucleotides read TGCGCCAGCAGCTCCGGGAACACTGGGGCCAACGTCCTGACTTTC. Encoded protein: CASSSGNTGANVLTF.

The chain uses TRBV28 and TRBJ1-2; D call uncertain. There are 14 residues in the CDR3. Trimming shortened V by 3 bases and J by 6 bases, and 14 bases separated the two germline ends. CDR1 is MDHEN and CDR2 is SYDVKM in the germline V gene. CDR3 nucleotides: TGTGCCAGCAGTTTTTCTGACAATAGGAATGGCTACACCTTC. It codes for CASSFSDNRNGYTF.

The chain carries TRBV6-4 and TRBJ2-7; TRBD1 aligns across 7 bases. The J segment lost 7 bases and the V segment lost 5 bases, leaving 5 bases of the junction unmatched. This CDR3 comprises 12 residues. Looked up from germline, CDR1 is MRHNA and CDR2 is SNTAGT. Here the CDR3 reads CASSWDSREQYF. In nucleotides, the CDR3 is TGTGCCAGCAGTTGGGACAGCCGGGAGCAGTACTTC.

The chain combines TRBV15 with TRBJ1-2; 7 bases align to TRBD1. This CDR3 has 15 amino acids. J gave up 6 bases and V 0 bases, and 7 bases lay outside the gene matches. Germline CDR1 is LNHNV and CDR2 is YYDKDF (reference sequence). The CDR3 DNA is TGTGCCACCAGCAGAGATTACGGCAGGGGGGATGGCTACACCTTC. Its translation: CATSRDYGRGDGYTF.

J is TRBJ1-3 and V is TRBV11-2, with 7 bases lining up with TRBD1. V was pared by 5 bases and J by 1 base, with 14 bases of the junction left unmatched. CDR3 length equals 18 residues. In germline, CDR1 is SGHAT, CDR2 FQNNGV. CDR3 in DNA: TGTGCCAGCAGCCCGGAGCCAAGGGGGCGCCTTTCTGGAAACACCATATATTTT. Translating gives CASSPEPRGRLSGNTIYF.

V usage is TRBV5-5 and J usage is TRBJ2-7; 9 bases match TRBD1. Germline CDR1 is SGHKS and CDR2 is YYEKEE (reference sequence). After removal of 2 bases from V and 2 bases from J, the junction contained 5 bases not matched to a gene. The CDR3 consists of 15 residues. The CDR3 DNA is TGTGCCAGCAGCTTCGGGGGACAGGGAACCTACGAGCAGTACTTC. It translates to CASSFGGQGTYEQYF.

The rearrangement links TRBV5-4 to TRBJ2-7; D may be TRBD1 (6 bases). The CDR3 length is 13 residues. Trimming took off 4 bases at V and 7 bases at J, with 15 bases between the two ends. The germline V gene encodes CDR1 SGHNT and CDR2 YYREEE (reference sequence). CDR3 in amino acids: CASSQRTAGEQYF. The CDR3 DNA is TGTGCCAGCAGCCAAAGGACAGCCGGGGAGCAGTACTTC.

The V gene is TRBV7-8, the J gene TRBJ2-7; TRBD2 agrees at 10 bases. CDR3 length: 15 residues. Trimming cost V 6 bases and J 0 bases; bases outside gene matches: 5. Germline CDR1 and CDR2: SGHVS and FQNEAQ. The CDR3 reads CASRVGLASSYEQYF. The CDR3 region has the DNA TGTGCCAGCAGGGTGGGACTAGCGTCCTCCTACGAGCAGTACTTC. Full variable domain (outside the CDR3, taken from reference TRBV7-8 and TRBJ2-7): GAGVSQSPRYKVAKRGQDVALRCDPISGHVSLFWYQQALGQGPEFLTYFQNEAQLDKSGLPSDRFFAERPEGSVSTLKIQRTQQEDSAVYLCASRVGLASSYEQYFGPGTRLTVT.

The chain links TRBV4-3 to TRBJ2-7; 11 bases fit TRBD2. V shed 1 base, J shed 11 bases, and the junction held 4 bases outside the gene matches. Germline values: CDR1 LGHNA, CDR2 YSLEER. The CDR3 length is 13 residues. The DNA of the CDR3 is TGCGCCAGCAGCCAAGTAGCGGGGGGGGAAGAGTACTTC. Its translation is CASSQVAGGEEYF.

The chain uses TRBV5-1 and TRBJ1-1; perhaps TRBD1 as D (5 bases). Germline loops: CDR1 SGHRS, CDR2 YFSETQ. The germline V and J ends were trimmed by 0 bases and 0 bases, with 9 bases remaining between them. The CDR3 covers 15 residues. Here the CDR3 reads CASSLGGSMNTEAFF. In DNA, the CDR3 is TGCGCCAGCAGCTTGGGGGGCAGTATGAACACTGAAGCTTTCTTT.